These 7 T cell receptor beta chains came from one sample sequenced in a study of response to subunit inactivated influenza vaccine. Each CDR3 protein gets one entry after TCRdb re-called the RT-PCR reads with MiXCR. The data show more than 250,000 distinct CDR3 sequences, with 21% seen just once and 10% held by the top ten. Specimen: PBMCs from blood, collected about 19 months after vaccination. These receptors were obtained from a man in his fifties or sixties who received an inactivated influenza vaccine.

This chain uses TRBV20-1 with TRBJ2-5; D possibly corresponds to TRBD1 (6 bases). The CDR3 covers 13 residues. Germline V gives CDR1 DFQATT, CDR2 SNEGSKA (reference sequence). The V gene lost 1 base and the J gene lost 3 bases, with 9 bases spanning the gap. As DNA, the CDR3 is TGCAGTGCTAGAGTCTACAGGGAAGAGACCCAGTACTTC. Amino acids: CSARVYREETQYF.

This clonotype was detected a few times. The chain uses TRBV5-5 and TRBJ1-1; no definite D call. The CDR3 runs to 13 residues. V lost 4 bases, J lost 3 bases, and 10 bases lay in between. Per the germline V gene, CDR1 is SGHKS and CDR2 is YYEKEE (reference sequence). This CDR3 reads CASSPTVHTEAFF. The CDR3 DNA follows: TGTGCCAGCAGCCCGACGGTCCACACTGAAGCTTTCTTT.

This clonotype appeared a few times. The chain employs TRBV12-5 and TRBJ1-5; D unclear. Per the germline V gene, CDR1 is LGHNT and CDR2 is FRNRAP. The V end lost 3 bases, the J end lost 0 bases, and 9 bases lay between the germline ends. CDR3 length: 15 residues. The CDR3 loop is CASGFGSYSNQPQHF. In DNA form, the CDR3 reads TGTGCTAGTGGTTTTGGCTCCTATAGCAATCAGCCCCAGCATTTT.

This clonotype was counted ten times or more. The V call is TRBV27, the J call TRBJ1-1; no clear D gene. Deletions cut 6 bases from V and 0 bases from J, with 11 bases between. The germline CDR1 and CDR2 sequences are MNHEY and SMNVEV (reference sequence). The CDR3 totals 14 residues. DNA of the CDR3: TGTGCCAGCAGCCCACAGCTCATGAACACTGAAGCTTTCTTT. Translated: CASSPQLMNTEAFF.

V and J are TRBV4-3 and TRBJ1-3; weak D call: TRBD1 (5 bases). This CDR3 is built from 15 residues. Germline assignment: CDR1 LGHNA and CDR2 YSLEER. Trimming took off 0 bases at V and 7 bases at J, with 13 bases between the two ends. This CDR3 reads CASSQDTGRQNTIYF. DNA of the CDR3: TGCGCCAGCAGCCAAGATACGGGGCGGCAGAACACCATATATTTT.

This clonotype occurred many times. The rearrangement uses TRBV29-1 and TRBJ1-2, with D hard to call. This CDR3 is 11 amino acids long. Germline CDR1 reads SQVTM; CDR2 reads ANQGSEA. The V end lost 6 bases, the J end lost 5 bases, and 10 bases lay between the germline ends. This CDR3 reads CSVGSSYGYTF. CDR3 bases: TGCAGCGTGGGGTCCTCTTATGGCTACACCTTC.

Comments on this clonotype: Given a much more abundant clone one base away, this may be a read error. The CDR3 DNA reads TGTGCCACCAGGGCCATAGGGTCAGGAGATGGCTACACCTTC. Its translation is CATRAIGSGDGYTF. The rearrangement joins TRBV3-1 to TRBJ1-2; D is possibly TRBD1 (5 bases). CDR1 LGHDT and CDR2 YNNKEL come from the germline V gene (reference sequence). Trimming cost V 10 bases and J 6 bases, with 21 bases left between them. The CDR3 is 14 amino acids.